Listed below are T cell receptor beta chains from one sample, sequenced in a study of blood T cell repertoires in COVID-19. Assay used: immunoSEQ multiplex PCR; TCRdb lists only in-frame clones, some missing. The table lists around 70,000 clones, roughly 70% of them singletons. The sequenced sample consisted of peripheral blood. The receptors stem from a man between 65 and 85 years old with acute or convalescent COVID-19. The CDR3 runs from the conserved cysteine through the conserved F or W. D genes are given only for firm matches. Clone size is given for some rows only: seen once, a few or many times, or a class if the clone is expanded.

d_gene	v_gene	abundance	j_gene	CDR3aa	CDR3nt
-	TRBV5-1	-	TRBJ1-4	CASSHRGGNEKLFF	TGCGCCAGCAGCCACCGGGGAGGTAATGAAAAACTGTTTTTT
TRBD2	TRBV5-1	-	TRBJ2-5	CASSYGTSGGQETQYF	TGCGCCAGCAGCTACGGGACTAGCGGGGGCCAAGAGACCCAGTACTTC
-	TRBV6-2/TRBV6-3	-	TRBJ1-1	CASSYRFPRGDTEAFF	TGTGCCAGCAGTTACCGGTTCCCCCGGGGGGACACTGAAGCTTTCTTT
-	TRBV7-3	-	TRBJ1-2	CASSLTSAGDGYTF	TGTGCCAGCAGCTTAACCAGCGCCGGGGATGGCTACACCTTC
-	TRBV5-5	-	TRBJ1-1	CASSLVGGNTEAFF	TGTGCCAGCAGCTTAGTGGGGGGTAACACTGAAGCTTTCTTT
TRBD1	TRBV29-1	-	TRBJ2-3	CSVWGDRGQSTDTQYF	TGCAGCGTTTGGGGGGACAGGGGCCAAAGCACAGATACGCAGTATTTT
TRBD1	TRBV10-2	-	TRBJ1-1	CASKGQGAEAFF	TGCGCCAGCAAGGGACAGGGTGCTGAAGCTTTCTTT
-	TRBV10-2	-	TRBJ1-1	CASSESRDTEAFF	TGCGCCAGCAGTGAGTCCCGGGACACTGAAGCTTTCTTT
TRBD2	TRBV19	-	TRBJ2-3	CASSIKGGRTDTQYF	TGTGCCAGTAGTATCAAGGGCGGGAGAACAGATACGCAGTATTTT
TRBD2	TRBV4-3	-	TRBJ2-1	CASSQQRGSYNEQFF	TGCGCCAGCAGCCAGCAGCGGGGCTCCTACAATGAGCAGTTCTTC
TRBD1	TRBV6-1	-	TRBJ1-4	CASIAGTGDEKLFF	TGTGCCAGCATTGCCGGGACAGGGGATGAAAAACTGTTTTTT
TRBD1	TRBV24-1	few	TRBJ1-5	CATSSQQGPGGGPQHF	TGTGCCACCAGTTCCCAACAGGGGCCTGGCGGCGGGCCCCAGCATTTT
TRBD2	TRBV29-1	few	TRBJ2-5	CSVDRTSGSQETQYF	TGCAGCGTAGATCGGACTAGCGGGAGCCAAGAGACCCAGTACTTC
TRBD1	TRBV7-3	few	TRBJ1-6	CASSLGPGQNSPLHF	TGTGCCAGCAGCTTGGGACCGGGACAGAATTCACCCCTCCACTTT
TRBD2	TRBV10-3	-	TRBJ2-4	CAISDSPPGGIGKNIQYF	TGTGCCATCAGTGATTCCCCACCGGGGGGAATAGGCAAAAACATTCAGTACTTC
-	TRBV10-3	-	TRBJ2-7	CAISESPPRSYEQYF	TGTGCCATCAGTGAGTCCCCCCCTCGGTCCTACGAGCAGTACTTC
TRBD2	TRBV14	-	TRBJ2-3	CASSQDTSGASTDTQYF	TGTGCCAGCAGCCAAGACACCAGCGGGGCTAGCACAGATACGCAGTATTTT
TRBD1	TRBV24-1	-	TRBJ2-2	CATQGDGGRTGELFF	TGTGCCACTCAGGGGGATGGCGGTAGGACCGGGGAGCTGTTTTTT
TRBD2	TRBV27	-	TRBJ2-7	CASSLSWTSSYEQYF	TGTGCCAGCAGTTTATCGTGGACTAGCTCCTACGAGCAGTACTTC
TRBD1	TRBV3-1/TRBV3-2	-	TRBJ2-2	CASSSRQGGSGELFF	TGTGCCAGCAGCTCCCGACAGGGCGGGTCCGGGGAGCTGTTTTTT
TRBD1	TRBV28	-	TRBJ1-2	CASSPPTGTNYGYTF	TGTGCCAGCAGTCCCCCGACAGGGACCAACTATGGCTACACCTTC
-	TRBV6-5	-	TRBJ1-2	CASLGQIGYTF	TGTGCCAGCCTCGGACAGATCGGCTACACCTTC
-	TRBV19	-	TRBJ2-5	CASSAALRETQYF	TGTGCCAGTAGTGCGGCCCTGAGGGAGACCCAGTACTTC
-	TRBV6-2/TRBV6-3	-	TRBJ2-7	CASSYSRGSYEQYF	TGTGCCAGCAGTTACAGTCGCGGCTCCTACGAGCAGTACTTC
TRBD1	TRBV28	-	TRBJ1-5	CASSWTGAYQPQHF	TGTGCCAGCAGTTGGACAGGGGCTTATCAGCCCCAGCATTTT
-	TRBV10-3	-	TRBJ1-3	CATRDRTSGNTIYF	TGTGCCACCCGCGACAGGACCTCTGGAAACACCATATATTTT
TRBD2	TRBV19	once	TRBJ2-7	CASSPRTSGFSYEQYF	TGTGCCAGTAGTCCCAGGACTAGCGGCTTCTCCTACGAGCAGTACTTC
TRBD1	TRBV29-1	once	TRBJ1-1	CSSRTGSGVGTEAFF	TGCAGCTCCCGGACAGGATCGGGAGTAGGGACTGAAGCTTTCTTT
-	TRBV24-1	-	TRBJ2-3	CATSDLDREADTQYF	TGTGCCACCAGTGATTTGGACAGGGAGGCAGATACGCAGTATTTT
TRBD1	TRBV7-9	few	TRBJ2-2	CASSLVQGARTGELFF	TGTGCCAGCAGCTTAGTACAGGGGGCGCGGACCGGGGAGCTGTTTTTT
-	TRBV11-2	-	TRBJ1-4	CASSLVSEKLFF	TGTGCCAGCAGCTTAGTCTCTGAAAAACTGTTTTTT
TRBD1	TRBV28	few	TRBJ1-5	CASSPDRAQPQHF	TGTGCCAGCAGTCCGGACAGGGCTCAGCCCCAGCATTTT
-	TRBV5-1	-	TRBJ1-5	CASRPQGGSNQPQHF	TGCGCCAGCAGGCCGCAGGGTGGGAGCAATCAGCCCCAGCATTTT
-	TRBV28	once	TRBJ1-5	CASTREGGQPQHF	TGTGCCAGCACCAGGGAGGGAGGTCAGCCCCAGCATTTT
TRBD1	TRBV7-8	once	TRBJ2-3	CASSLGHSGGLSQNTQYF	TGTGCCAGCAGCTTAGGCCATTCAGGGGGCCTTTCACAGAATACGCAGTATTTT
-	TRBV27	few	TRBJ2-3	CASRQGDSRTDTQYF	TGTGCCAGCAGGCAGGGGGACTCCCGCACAGATACGCAGTATTTT
TRBD1	TRBV10-3	-	TRBJ2-2	CAITTDRGGNTGELFF	TGTGCCATCACTACGGACAGGGGCGGTAACACCGGGGAGCTGTTTTTT
-	TRBV5-1	few	TRBJ1-1	CASSLAGSTEAFF	TGCGCCAGCAGCTTGGCCGGGAGCACTGAAGCTTTCTTT
TRBD1	TRBV19	-	TRBJ2-5	CASSPGQRETQYF	TGTGCCAGTAGTCCGGGACAGAGGGAGACCCAGTACTTC
-	TRBV6-5	-	TRBJ2-7	CASHKEGAVSYEQYF	TGTGCCAGCCACAAGGAAGGGGCGGTCTCCTACGAGCAGTACTTC
-	TRBV28	-	TRBJ1-2	CASSLPGVALDYGYTF	TGTGCCAGCAGTTTACCAGGGGTGGCCCTTGACTATGGCTACACCTTC
TRBD2	TRBV5-1	-	TRBJ2-1	CASSLTLAAYNEQFF	TGCGCCAGCAGCTTGACACTAGCGGCCTACAATGAGCAGTTCTTC
-	TRBV3-1/TRBV3-2	-	TRBJ2-7	CASSQAPQGYEQYF	TGTGCCAGCAGCCAAGCCCCTCAGGGGTACGAGCAGTACTTC
TRBD1	TRBV7-9	-	TRBJ1-1	CASSGGGTVGTEAFF	TGTGCCAGCAGCGGGGGTGGGACAGTTGGTACTGAAGCTTTCTTT
-	TRBV9	few	TRBJ1-2	CASSPLQGRPSYGYTF	TGTGCCAGCAGCCCACTTCAGGGCAGGCCCTCCTATGGCTACACCTTC
-	TRBV9	-	TRBJ1-1	CASSVAPRDEAFF	TGTGCCAGCAGCGTAGCGCCTCGGGATGAAGCTTTCTTT
-	TRBV28	-	TRBJ1-5	CASSQGLGDTLANQPQHF	TGTGCCAGCAGTCAGGGGTTGGGGGACACTCTGGCGAATCAGCCCCAGCATTTT
-	TRBV5-6	few	TRBJ1-6	CASSLMAGNSPLHF	TGTGCCAGCAGCTTGATGGCGGGTAATTCACCCCTCCACTTT
TRBD1	TRBV27	-	TRBJ1-3	CASSRTGGDSSGNTIYF	TGTGCCAGCAGCCGGACAGGGGGCGATAGCTCTGGAAACACCATATATTTT
-	TRBV6-2/TRBV6-3	medium-sized	TRBJ1-2	CASSYGGTFDGYTF	TGTGCCAGCAGTTACGGAGGGACTTTCGATGGCTACACCTTC